These 23 T cell receptor beta chains were all obtained from the same sample, sequenced in a study of T-cell memory formation after mild COVID-19. From the 5' RACE reads, TCRdb called clonotypes with MiXCR, one entry per CDR3 protein. The table lists more than 250,000 distinct CDR3 sequences, about a sixth of them singletons. The sequencing sample was made of PBMCs or a T cell subset sorted from them (not recorded which). Receptors originate from a man in his late teens or twenties who had mild COVID-19 (a few samples of this study predate the infection). Cell type and time point are not known.

The chain carries TRBV11-2 and TRBJ2-1, with D unresolved. CDR1 is SGHAT, CDR2 FQNNGV, per germline. The V and J ends lost 5 bases and 5 bases respectively, with 16 bases between them. The CDR3 spans 15 residues. CDR3 sequence: CASSVAFGSHNEQFF. The CDR3 nucleotides are TGTGCCAGCAGCGTGGCGTTCGGGTCTCACAATGAGCAGTTCTTC.

V and J are TRBV4-3 and TRBJ2-1; TRBD1 agrees at 7 bases. This CDR3 has 15 residues. From germline, CDR1 is LGHNA and CDR2 YSLEER. Unmatched junction bases numbered 4, after V lost 2 bases and J lost 3 bases. CDR3 residues: CASSQNRDSYNEQFF. CDR3 nucleotides: TGCGCCAGCAGCCAAAACCGGGACAGCTACAATGAGCAGTTCTTC.

This clonotype was detected only a few times. J is TRBJ2-2 and V is TRBV4-3; 8 bases agree with TRBD2. In germline, CDR1 is LGHNA, CDR2 YSLEER. The junction had 11 bases not matched to a gene; V was cut back by 4 bases and J by 4 bases. The CDR3 length is 17 residues. The CDR3 nucleotides are TGCGCCAGCAGCCTCCTTTCTAGGCTAGCGGGCACCGGGGAGCTGTTTTTT. Amino acid sequence: CASSLLSRLAGTGELFF.

The sample holds a few counts of this clonotype. J is TRBJ2-3 and V is TRBV4-1; D is possibly TRBD2 (6 bases). V lost 4 bases and J 5 bases, leaving 13 bases between the germline ends. CDR3 length: 14 residues. The V gene's germline CDR1 is MGHRA and CDR2 YSYEKL. The CDR3 loop reads CASSLPWGVDTQYF. The CDR3 bases are TGCGCCAGCAGCCTCCCCTGGGGGGTAGATACGCAGTATTTT.

The gene calls are TRBV20-1 and TRBJ2-6; the D call may be TRBD1 or TRBD2 (6 bases each). The CDR3 runs 14 residues. Germline lookup yields CDR1 DFQATT and CDR2 SNEGSKA (reference sequence). Trimming pared 5 bases from V and 6 bases from J, leaving 14 bases between. The chain's CDR3 is CSASDPGAANVLTF. The CDR3, as DNA: TGCAGTGCTTCGGACCCGGGGGCGGCCAACGTCCTGACTTTC.

This clonotype was counted a few times. The chain uses TRBV2 and TRBJ2-1; 7 bases match TRBD2. Losses at the gene ends were 7 bases for V and 7 bases for J; bases not matched to a gene: 10. Germline V gene sequence: CDR1 SNHLY, CDR2 FYNNEI. The CDR3 runs to 14 residues. In DNA form, the CDR3 reads TGTGCCAGCAACGAAAGGGAGGGTAGAAATGAGCAGTTCTTC. As protein: CASNEREGRNEQFF.

The J gene is TRBJ2-3, the V gene TRBV5-6; 7 bases map to TRBD2. The CDR3 sequence is 14 residues long. CDR1 is SGHDT and CDR2 is YYEEEE in the germline V gene. The junction had 5 bases not matched to a gene; V was cut back by 6 bases and J by 1 base. CDR3 in amino acids: CASMSGAGTDTQYF. CDR3 nucleotide sequence: TGTGCCAGCATGAGCGGGGCCGGCACAGATACGCAGTATTTT.

The chain links TRBV7-2 to TRBJ2-6; D remains unclear. Deletions cut 5 bases from V and 2 bases from J, with 7 bases between. Germline CDR1 reads SGHTA; CDR2 reads FQGNSA. The CDR3 is made up of 14 amino acids. CDR3 DNA: TGTGCCAGCAGCCGGTCAGCTGGGGCCAACGTCCTGACTTTC. Translating gives CASSRSAGANVLTF.

This clonotype was seen more than once but under ten times. This chain connects TRBV27 to TRBJ2-5, with 12 bases aligning to TRBD2. V lost 5 bases, J lost 0 bases, and 19 bases stayed unmatched. Germline CDR1 and CDR2: MNHEY and SMNVEV (reference sequence). This CDR3 spans 21 amino acids. CDR3 in amino acids: CASSPQYPLAGGRPYQETQYF. CDR3 coding DNA: TGTGCCAGCAGTCCCCAATACCCGCTAGCGGGGGGGCGTCCTTACCAAGAGACCCAGTACTTC.

This rearrangement joins TRBV12-3 or TRBV12-4 to TRBJ1-4; TRBD1 matches 11 bases. This CDR3 spans 15 amino acids. J was trimmed by 5 bases and V by 5 bases; bases with no gene match: 4. In DNA form, the CDR3 reads TGTGCCAGCAGTCGACGGACAGGGGGCAATGAAAAACTGTTTTTT. Amino acid sequence: CASSRRTGGNEKLFF.

In its sample, this clonotype was seen a few times. The gene calls are TRBV15 and TRBJ2-5, with D maybe TRBD2 (6 bases). Trimming cost V 0 bases and J 5 bases, with 10 bases left between them. Germline CDR1 LNHNV, CDR2 YYDKDF (reference sequence). The CDR3 runs to 14 residues. DNA for the CDR3: TGTGCCACCAGCAGAGATCCGGGGGTCGAGACCCAGTACTTC. Translated: CATSRDPGVETQYF.

The CDR3 loop is CASSATGGRYNEQFF. CDR3 DNA sequence: TGTGCCAGCAGCGCTACAGGGGGCCGATACAATGAGCAGTTCTTC. This rearrangement joins TRBV9 to TRBJ2-1, with 9 nucleotides matching TRBD1. J was trimmed by 4 bases and V by 3 bases; bases with no gene match: 5. The CDR3 consists of 15 residues. CDR1 is SGDLS and CDR2 is YYNGEE in the germline V gene.

This clonotype was observed a few times. The chain recombines TRBV29-1 with TRBJ2-1, with a possible D match to TRBD1 (7 bases). The CDR3 covers 12 residues. Germline CDR1 SQVTM, CDR2 ANQGSEA. The V and J ends lost 4 bases and 10 bases respectively, with 14 bases between them. The CDR3 nucleotides are TGCAGCGTTGGCGGGGAGACAGGGGAGCAGTTCTTC. Protein sequence: CSVGGETGEQFF.

The V gene is TRBV6-5, the J gene TRBJ2-3; 10 bases are shared with TRBD2. Germline V gives CDR1 MNHEY, CDR2 SVGAGI. The CDR3 has 14 residues. V was clipped by 7 bases and J by 6 bases; unmatched bases: 7. CDR3 coding DNA: TGTGCCAGCAAGGCTAGCGGGGGTGCCGATACGCAGTATTTT. Translation gives CASKASGGADTQYF.

This clonotype was seen more than once but under ten times. V and J are TRBV18 and TRBJ1-5; D is possibly TRBD1 (5 bases). Looked up from germline, CDR1 is KGHSH and CDR2 is LQKENI. The CDR3 covers 15 residues. V was clipped by 1 base and J by 11 bases, with 18 bases between them. The CDR3 nucleotides are TGTGCCAGCTCACCACTGGGGGGGAACCAATCAGCCCAGCATTTT. This sequence encodes CASSPLGGNQSAQHF.

The DNA for the CDR3 is TGTGCCAGCACCCAGGGGCTAGCGGGGGTTGAGACCCAGTACTTC. This sequence encodes CASTQGLAGVETQYF. The chain couples TRBV6-1 to TRBJ2-5; 10 bases are shared with TRBD2. Germline lookup yields CDR1 MNHNS and CDR2 SASEGT. CDR3 length: 15 residues. Trimming cost V 7 bases and J 5 bases; bases outside gene matches: 10.

The chain employs TRBV6-6 and TRBJ1-1; tentatively, D is TRBD1 (6 bases). The CDR3 is 13 amino acids. CDR1 and CDR2 from the germline V gene are MNHNY and SVGAGI (reference sequence). With 7 bases removed from V and 5 bases from J, the gap between germline ends came to 14 bases. Here the CDR3 reads CASTLGAVTEAFF. The DNA of the CDR3 is TGTGCCAGCACCCTGGGGGCTGTTACTGAAGCTTTCTTT.

In this sample, this clonotype turned up a few times. The V and J genes are TRBV24-1 and TRBJ2-1; TRBD2 agrees at 8 bases. V was clipped by 4 bases and J by 7 bases; unmatched bases: 5. The CDR3 extends over 14 amino acids. Per the germline V gene, CDR1 is KGHDR and CDR2 is SFDVKD. DNA for the CDR3: TGTGCCACCAGTGACGGCGGGGGGAGGAATGAGCAGTTCTTC. Amino acid sequence: CATSDGGGRNEQFF.

This clonotype was recorded a few times. This chain links TRBV4-1 with TRBJ2-7; 7 bases align to TRBD1. CDR1 is MGHRA and CDR2 is YSYEKL in the germline V gene. This CDR3 is 16 amino acids long. After removal of 0 bases from V and 5 bases from J, the junction contained 10 bases not matched to a gene. The CDR3 bases are TGCGCCAGCAGCCAAGAGTTCGAGAACAGGGGACACGAGCAGTACGTC. Its protein product is CASSQEFENRGHEQYV.

The table lists this clonotype with a few counts. V and J are TRBV19 and TRBJ2-1, with TRBD2 matching over 10 bases. Germline loops: CDR1 LNHDA, CDR2 SQIVND (reference sequence). J lost 3 bases, V lost 6 bases, and 5 bases had no gene match. The length of the CDR3 is 15 residues. As DNA, the CDR3 is TGTGCCAGTAGAGTAGCGGGGGGCTACTACAATGAGCAGTTCTTC. Protein product: CASRVAGGYYNEQFF.

This clonotype turned up a few times. The chain joins TRBV7-2 to TRBJ2-1; 7 bases are shared with TRBD2. Trimming at V came to 3 bases and at J to 4 bases, leaving 6 bases not matched to a gene. The length of the CDR3 is 15 residues. Germline V lookup: CDR1 SGHTA, CDR2 FQGNSA. CDR3 sequence reads: CASSFSGGDYNEQFF. CDR3 nucleotide sequence: TGTGCCAGCAGCTTTTCTGGGGGGGATTACAATGAGCAGTTCTTC.

This rearrangement joins TRBV4-3 to TRBJ2-4, with D possibly TRBD1 on 6 matching bases. Germline V gene sequence: CDR1 LGHNA, CDR2 YSLEER. This CDR3 has 15 amino acids. The ends were cut back, 3 bases at V and 0 bases at J, with 9 bases in the middle. The CDR3 DNA sequence: TGCGCCAGCAGCCAGGGGACATTAGCCAAAAACATTCAGTACTTC. Its translation: CASSQGTLAKNIQYF.

The gene calls are TRBV5-1 and TRBJ2-3; TRBD1 might be the D (6 bases). CDR3 size: 15 residues. CDR1 SGHRS and CDR2 YFSETQ come from the germline V gene. V dropped 2 bases and J dropped 1 base, with 11 bases sitting between them. The CDR3 here is CASSFTSGGTDTQYF. The CDR3 bases are TGCGCCAGCAGCTTTACGTCAGGGGGCACAGATACGCAGTATTTT.